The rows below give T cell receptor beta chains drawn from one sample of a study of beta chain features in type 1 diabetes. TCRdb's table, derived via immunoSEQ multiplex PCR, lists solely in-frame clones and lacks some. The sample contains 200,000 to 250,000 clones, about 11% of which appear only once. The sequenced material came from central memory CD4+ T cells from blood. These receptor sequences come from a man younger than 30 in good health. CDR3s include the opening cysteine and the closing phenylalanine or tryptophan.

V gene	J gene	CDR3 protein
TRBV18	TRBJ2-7	CASSLAGTGASSYEQYF
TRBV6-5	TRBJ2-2	CASSGRTNTGELFF
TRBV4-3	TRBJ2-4	CASSQEVRNIQYF
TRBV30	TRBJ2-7	CAWASSSYEQYF
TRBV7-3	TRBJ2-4	CASSLAQDNIQYF
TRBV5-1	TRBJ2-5	CASSLGSLSVGETQYF
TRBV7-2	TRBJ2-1	CASSAGLVTNEQFF
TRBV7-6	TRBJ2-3	CASSLVSGGTDTQYF
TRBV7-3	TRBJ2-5	CASSLLGAAQETQYF
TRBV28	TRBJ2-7	CASSPMNQQLTYEQYF
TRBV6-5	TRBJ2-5	CASSYRGAQYF